The next 11 T cell receptor beta chains were all read from a single sample in a study of blood T cells in healthy people across ages. The authors ran a second PCR of roughly 6 to 12 cycles using a sample-barcoded 5' primer and a J-beta primer mix. TCRdb reprocessed the 5' RACE reads with MiXCR, giving one entry per CDR3 protein. The sample contains about 400,000 distinct CDR3 sequences, 45% to 60% of which appear only once. The sample comprised blood. These receptor sequences come from a man aged 60 to 69 in good health.

This clonotype was observed a few times. The CDR3 here is CASSLNSVGNNEQFF. For the CDR3, the DNA is TGTGCCAGCAGCCTGAACAGCGTTGGGAACAATGAGCAGTTCTTC. This chain links TRBV6-1 with TRBJ2-1; D unresolved. In germline, CDR1 is MNHNS, CDR2 SASEGT. V lost 6 bases and J 5 bases, leaving 17 bases between the germline ends. This CDR3 spans 15 amino acids.

This clonotype came up a few times. The rearrangement links TRBV5-1 to TRBJ2-1; D may be TRBD2 (5 bases). V lost 4 bases, J lost 6 bases, and 14 bases lay in between. Germline V gene sequence: CDR1 SGHRS, CDR2 YFSETQ. There are 14 residues in the CDR3. CDR3 DNA sequence: TGCGCCAGCAGCCCCGGGCCCGAGGGCAATGAGCAGTTCTTC. It translates to CASSPGPEGNEQFF.

This clonotype has a handful of counts. This chain uses TRBV11-2 with TRBJ2-1, with TRBD2 matching over 16 bases. The V and J ends lost 3 bases and 3 bases, in that order; junction bases with no gene match: 2. This CDR3 is built from 17 residues. Germline CDR1 is SGHAT and CDR2 is FQNNGV. This CDR3 reads CASSFGTSGRVYNEQFF. The CDR3 coding sequence is TGTGCCAGCAGCTTCGGGACTAGCGGGAGGGTCTACAATGAGCAGTTCTTC.

This clonotype turned up a few times. This CDR3 reads CASSQERAGGVDEQYF. CDR3 nucleotide sequence: TGTGCCAGCAGCCAAGAACGAGCAGGGGGGGTGGACGAGCAGTACTTC. This chain joins TRBV4-2 and TRBJ2-7, with D possibly being TRBD1 or TRBD2 (7 bases each). The germline gives CDR1 LGHNA, CDR2 YNFKEQ. This CDR3 comprises 16 residues. With 0 bases removed from V and 5 bases from J, the gap between germline ends came to 17 bases.

The chain employs TRBV4-2 and TRBJ2-7, with TRBD1 identical over 7 bases. The CDR3 has 14 residues. Germline V lookup: CDR1 LGHNA, CDR2 YNFKEQ. V was clipped by 3 bases and J by 0 bases; unmatched bases: 2. The CDR3, as DNA: TGTGCCAGCAGCCATCGACAGGGCTCCTACGAGCAGTACTTC. Translating it yields CASSHRQGSYEQYF.

J is TRBJ2-5 and V is TRBV5-1, with 8 bases identical to TRBD2. After removal of 0 bases from V and 2 bases from J, the junction contained 3 bases not matched to a gene. The germline gives CDR1 SGHRS, CDR2 YFSETQ. CDR3 length equals 15 residues. DNA of the CDR3: TGCGCCAGCAGCTTGGTTGTAGCGGGGCAAGAGACCCAGTACTTC. Translating gives CASSLVVAGQETQYF.

This clonotype came up a few times. The V and J genes are TRBV27 and TRBJ1-5; the D is unclear. This CDR3 is 14 amino acids long. V lost 3 bases, J lost 0 bases, and 6 bases lay in between. Germline values: CDR1 MNHEY, CDR2 SMNVEV (reference sequence). The CDR3 region has the DNA TGTGCCAGCAGTTTCCCGTATAGCAATCAGCCCCAGCATTTT. As protein: CASSFPYSNQPQHF.

This clonotype came up a few times. The CDR3 DNA follows: TGTGCCAGCAGCGTCCGTGAGACAGATACGCAGTATTTT. This gives the protein CASSVRETDTQYF. The chain joins TRBV7-2 to TRBJ2-3; D not certain. Trimming cost V 5 bases and J 3 bases, with 9 bases left between them. Germline V gene lookup returns CDR1 SGHTA and CDR2 FQGNSA. The CDR3 has 13 residues.

The rearrangement joins TRBV9 to TRBJ1-6; D is ambiguous. CDR3 size: 15 residues. V shed 6 bases and J shed 5 bases, with 15 bases lying between them. Germline V CDR1 and CDR2: SGDLS, YYNGEE. For the CDR3, the DNA is TGTGCCAGCACTCTTGCCCCGGGGAATAATTCACCCCTCCACTTT. It codes for CASTLAPGNNSPLHF.

This clonotype was counted ten times or more. Possible read error: a much larger clone is one base away. The gene calls are TRBV18 and TRBJ2-5; D remains unclear. Germline loops: CDR1 KGHSH, CDR2 LQKENI. Trimming cost V 8 bases and J 0 bases, with 4 bases left between them. CDR3 length: 11 residues. The CDR3 is CASSHQETQYF. CDR3 nucleotides: TGTGCCAGCAGCCACCAAGAGACCCAGTACTTC.

The V call is TRBV7-2, the J call TRBJ1-6; no clear D. Germline CDR1 reads SGHTA; CDR2 reads FQGNSA. This CDR3 is 12 amino acids long. V was pared by 5 bases and J by 8 bases, with 7 bases between. CDR3 loop: CASSTADSPLHF. The CDR3 DNA follows: TGTGCCAGCAGCACGGCTGATTCACCCCTCCACTTT.